This is a list of T cell receptor beta chains from one sample in a study of EBV T-cell therapy then PD-1 blockade in nasopharyngeal carcinoma. Sequenced by immunoSEQ multiplex PCR; TCRdb stores in-frame clones only, minus some. The sample yields some 20,000 clones, approximately 88% seen once. These receptors have no identified antigens. The sample in question was CD8+ T cells from blood, obtained around day 30 from a patient whose treatment included autologous EBV-specific T cells and nivolumab. Every receptor here comes from a man in his forties with nasopharyngeal carcinoma. Each CDR3 is given with its conserved first and last residue. A D gene is named only where the DNA matches it firmly. Not all rows give a size; the values are once, few, many and, for expanded clones, a class.

V gene,J gene,CDR3 length,D gene,clone size,CDR3 protein,CDR3 DNA
TRBV6-5,TRBJ2-1,13,.,once,CASKDRFYNEQFF,TGTGCCAGCAAGGACAGATTCTACAATGAGCAGTTCTTC
TRBV19,TRBJ2-2,16,TRBD1,once,CASSIGTGVITGELFF,TGTGCCAGTAGTATAGGGACAGGGGTGATCACCGGGGAGCTGTTTTTT
TRBV4-1,TRBJ1-3,16,.,.,CASSHPQGSSGNTIYF,TGCGCCAGCAGCCACCCACAGGGCTCCTCTGGAAACACCATATATTTT
TRBV7-2,TRBJ2-7,15,.,.,CASSPAGSRGHEQYF,TGTGCCAGCAGTCCAGCCGGGTCCCGGGGTCACGAGCAGTACTTC
TRBV6-5,TRBJ1-5,12,.,.,CASRAGSYPEHF,TGTGCCAGCAGGGCGGGAAGCTACCCAGAGCATTTT
TRBV25-1,TRBJ2-1,15,TRBD2,.,CASSEHSGENNEQFF,TGTGCCAGCAGTGAGCACAGCGGGGAAAACAATGAGCAGTTCTTC
TRBV6-1,TRBJ1-1,15,TRBD1,once,CASRYPGTGHTEAFF,TGTGCCAGCAGATACCCCGGGACAGGGCACACTGAAGCTTTCTTT
TRBV6-2/TRBV6-3,TRBJ2-1,13,.,.,CASSYSELAEQFF,TGTGCCAGCAGTTACTCGGAGCTAGCGGAGCAGTTCTTC
TRBV28,TRBJ2-7,14,.,.,CASSPLPDHYEQYF,TGTGCCAGCAGTCCGCTACCAGACCACTACGAGCAGTACTTC
TRBV19,TRBJ2-5,14,TRBD1,.,CASSPGQAAETQYF,TGTGCCAGTAGTCCGGGACAGGCGGCAGAGACCCAGTACTTC
TRBV7-2,TRBJ2-7,14,.,.,CASSHRDFSYEQYF,TGTGCCAGCAGCCACCGGGACTTCTCCTACGAGCAGTACTTC
TRBV7-9,TRBJ2-1,12,.,.,CASSLEGGEQFF,TGTGCCAGCAGCTTAGAAGGAGGTGAGCAGTTCTTC
TRBV2,TRBJ1-4,14,TRBD1,.,CASMNRGFFEKLFF,TGTGCCAGCATGAACAGGGGTTTTTTTGAAAAACTGTTTTTT
TRBV4-3,TRBJ1-4,11,.,.,CASSHRRKLFF,TGCGCCAGCAGCCACCGGAGAAAACTGTTTTTT
TRBV6-2/TRBV6-3,TRBJ2-7,13,.,.,CASSHGGLSEQYF,TGTGCCAGCAGCCACGGGGGTTTGAGCGAGCAGTACTTC
TRBV9,TRBJ2-7,16,.,.,CASSVNRDTHSYEQYF,TGTGCCAGCAGCGTTAACCGGGACACCCACTCCTACGAGCAGTACTTC
TRBV7-9,TRBJ2-1,15,TRBD1,.,CASRADRLGGHEQFF,TGTGCCAGCAGAGCGGACAGGTTAGGGGGACATGAGCAGTTCTTC
TRBV27,TRBJ1-5,15,TRBD1,.,CASSLGQGGHQPQHF,TGTGCCAGCAGTTTGGGGCAGGGGGGGCATCAGCCCCAGCATTTT
TRBV6-2/TRBV6-3,TRBJ1-4,18,TRBD1,medium-sized,CASSQPPGTGATNEKLFF,TGTGCCAGCAGTCAACCCCCCGGGACAGGGGCTACTAATGAAAAACTGTTTTTT
TRBV13,TRBJ2-1,14,.,.,CASSSTGSYNEQFF,TGTGCCAGCAGCTCGACGGGATCCTACAATGAGCAGTTCTTC
TRBV7-3,TRBJ1-1,17,.,.,CASSLKGDGEQNTEAFF,TGTGCCAGCAGCTTAAAGGGGGACGGAGAACAGAACACTGAAGCTTTCTTT
TRBV12-3/TRBV12-4,TRBJ1-1,13,.,.,CASSFLGGQEAFF,TGTGCCAGCAGTTTTCTGGGGGGGCAGGAAGCTTTCTTT
TRBV7-8,TRBJ2-4,16,.,.,CASSPGVREWDNIQYF,TGTGCCAGCAGCCCCGGGGTGAGGGAATGGGATAACATTCAGTACTTC
TRBV6-6,TRBJ1-5,16,TRBD1,.,CASTNAGGLGNQPQHF,TGTGCCAGCACCAACGCAGGGGGCTTAGGCAATCAGCCCCAGCATTTT
TRBV5-8,TRBJ1-1,15,.,.,CASSLGLGVNTEAFF,TGTGCCAGCAGCTTGGGTCTGGGGGTGAACACTGAAGCTTTCTTT
TRBV2,TRBJ2-1,17,.,.,CASSPRERTIYYNEQFF,TGTGCCAGCAGTCCGCGGGAACGGACCATCTACTACAATGAGCAGTTCTTC
TRBV7-6,TRBJ2-5,14,TRBD2,.,CASSLAGGGETQYF,TGTGCCAGCAGCCTAGCGGGGGGCGGCGAGACCCAGTACTTC
TRBV28,TRBJ1-2,14,.,.,CASSFPGMNYGYTF,TGTGCCAGCAGTTTTCCGGGGATGAACTATGGCTACACCTTC
TRBV4-2,TRBJ2-1,16,TRBD1,.,CASSQEGGQGNNEQFF,TGTGCCAGCAGCCAAGAGGGGGGACAGGGAAACAATGAGCAGTTCTTC
TRBV18,TRBJ1-5,18,.,.,CASSPPGIFGAGDQPQHF,TGTGCCAGCTCACCACCGGGGATTTTCGGGGCGGGGGATCAGCCCCAGCATTTT
TRBV6-2/TRBV6-3,TRBJ1-5,15,.,.,CASSYSIGSNQPQHF,TGTGCCAGCAGTTACTCGATAGGCAGCAATCAGCCCCAGCATTTT
TRBV7-6,TRBJ1-1,17,TRBD1,.,CASRLLGQGGYNTEAFF,TGTGCCAGCAGACTTCTAGGACAGGGGGGTTATAACACTGAAGCTTTCTTT
TRBV15,TRBJ2-6,16,.,.,CATSGPTNSGANVLTF,TGTGCCACCAGCGGACCGACGAACTCTGGGGCCAACGTCCTGACTTTC